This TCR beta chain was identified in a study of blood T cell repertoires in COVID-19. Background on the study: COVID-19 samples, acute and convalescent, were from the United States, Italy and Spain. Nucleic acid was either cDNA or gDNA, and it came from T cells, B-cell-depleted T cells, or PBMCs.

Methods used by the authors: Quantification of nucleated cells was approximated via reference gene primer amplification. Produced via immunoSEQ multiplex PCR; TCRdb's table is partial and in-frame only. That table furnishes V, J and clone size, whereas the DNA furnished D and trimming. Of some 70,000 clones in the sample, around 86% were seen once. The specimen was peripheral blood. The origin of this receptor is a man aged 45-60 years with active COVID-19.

The CDR3: CASSPGGGWETQYF. As DNA, the CDR3 is TGTGCCAGCAGCCCGGGGGGGGGCTGGGAGACCCAGTACTTC. The J gene is TRBJ2-5, the V gene TRBV7-9; TRBD2 matches at 8 bases. Germline CDR1 and CDR2: SEHNR and FQNEAQ (reference sequence). This CDR3 is built from 14 residues. J was trimmed by 5 bases and V by 5 bases; bases with no gene match: 7.